Described below is a single TCR beta chain sequence and its context. What it binds is not known. The data belong to a study of T cell clonotyping in hematopoietic cell transplantation. Overall study findings and caveats: After transplant, recipient diversity fell while pathologically expanded clonotypes grew through day 180. At the given depth, recipient repertoires were over 95% de novo clonotypes.

Produced via immunoSEQ multiplex PCR; TCRdb's table is partial and in-frame only. The sample comprises more than 55,000 clones, 94% of which are singletons, and more than 1.5% rests with the top ten. Sequencing was done on a sample of peripheral blood mononuclear cells. The sequence was collected from a man aged 45 to 65 in good health. Some clones in this sample may be carry-over from other donors' samples.

CDR3 coding DNA: TGCGCCAGCAGCCTCGTATCCGTCCTCTACGAGCAGTACTTC. This translates into CASSLVSVLYEQYF. V and J are TRBV5-1 and TRBJ2-7; no clear D gene. The CDR3 has 14 residues. V was trimmed by 4 bases and J by 3 bases, leaving 14 bases between them. CDR1 and CDR2 (germline): SGHRS, YFSETQ.